Below, 13 T cell receptor beta chains from the same sample are listed, as sequenced in a study of T cells in Graves' hyperthyroidism and ophthalmopathy. RNA transcripts served as the template for amplifying TCR beta CDR3 regions. In the first-round RT-PCR of the TCR CDR3, the HTBI primer set was used. MiXCR, run by TCRdb on the multiplex PCR reads, gives a single entry per CDR3 protein. This table holds some 500,000 distinct CDR3 sequences, around 24% found once. The sample consisted of blood. These receptors came from a woman aged 30 to 39 with Graves' ophthalmopathy.

This clonotype was recorded many times. The chain carries TRBV29-1 and TRBJ2-3; D is possibly TRBD2 (5 bases). The germline V and J ends were trimmed by 5 bases and 0 bases, with 9 bases remaining between them. The CDR3 is made up of 13 amino acids. CDR1 SQVTM and CDR2 ANQGSEA come from the germline V gene. The CDR3 here is CSVTSASTDTQYF. For the CDR3, the DNA is TGCAGCGTTACTAGTGCTAGCACAGATACGCAGTATTTT.

This clonotype was observed at least ten times. The germline gene is not matched at one end of the junction; a read error may be the cause. The chain employs TRBV19 and TRBJ1-1; D is perhaps TRBD1 (5 bases). Germline V gives CDR1 LNHDA, CDR2 SQIVND (reference sequence). The CDR3 spans 13 residues. CDR3 in amino acids: CASSIGQNTEAFF. The CDR3, as DNA: TGTGCCAGCAGTATTGGACAGAACACTGAAGCTTTCTTT.

This clonotype was observed many times. The chain employs TRBV6-2 or TRBV6-3 and TRBJ2-2; 9 bases are a match to TRBD1. Germline loops: CDR1 MNHEY, CDR2 SVGEGT. Losses at the gene ends were 4 bases for V and 1 base for J; bases not matched to a gene: 13. The CDR3 loop spans 19 amino acids. The CDR3 DNA reads as TGTGCCAGCAGTTCCCGTGGGCTGGGGACAGGGCTGAACACCGGGGAGCTGTTTTTT. Protein sequence: CASSSRGLGTGLNTGELFF.

This clonotype was found many times. The V gene is TRBV12-3 or TRBV12-4, the J gene TRBJ2-4, with TRBD1 matching 8 bases. The CDR3 contains 16 residues. V lost 7 bases, J lost 1 base, and 9 bases stayed unmatched. CDR3 sequence (DNA): TGTGCCAGCACCTCTTCGGGGGACAGGGCCAAAAACATTCAGTACTTC. Its translation: CASTSSGDRAKNIQYF.

The genes are TRBV12-3 or TRBV12-4 and TRBJ2-7; 7 bases are a match to TRBD1. Unmatched junction bases numbered 8, after V lost 5 bases and J lost 4 bases. There are 14 residues in the CDR3. CDR3 coding DNA: TGTGCCAGCAGTGTCGGGACAGCCCTTTACGAGCAGTACTTC. The encoded protein is CASSVGTALYEQYF.

A remark on this clonotype: It is likely a read error, because the conserved phenylalanine at the end of the CDR3 is missing. The chain uses TRBV6-1 and TRBJ1-1; the D gene is possibly TRBD1 (5 bases). Looked up from germline, CDR1 is MNHNS and CDR2 is SASEGT. The CDR3 runs to 13 residues. Deletions cut 5 bases from V and 1 base from J, with 8 bases between. As DNA, the CDR3 is TGTGCCAGCAGTCGGGACGGGAACACTGAAGCTTTCAGT. Its translation is CASSRDGNTEAFS.

This chain joins TRBV19 and TRBJ1-1, with D possibly matching TRBD1 (6 bases). V was pared by 7 bases and J by 5 bases, with 20 bases between. The CDR3 length is 15 residues. CDR1 is LNHDA, CDR2 SQIVND, per germline (reference sequence). DNA for the CDR3: TGTGCCAGTACCGGGGGTATGCAGGGGAGAACTGAAGCTTTCTTT. Its protein product is CASTGGMQGRTEAFF.

There are many counts of this clonotype. The DNA of the CDR3 is TGTGCCAGCGGTCCGGCTCCGGGGGGCAATCAGCCCCAGCATTTT. This translates into CASGPAPGGNQPQHF. The rearrangement uses TRBV6-1 and TRBJ1-5; D may be TRBD1 (5 bases). The CDR3 has 15 residues. Trimming stripped 8 bases from V and 2 bases from J, with 16 bases between. The germline V gene has CDR1 MNHNS and CDR2 SASEGT.

This clonotype was observed at least ten times. This sequence joins TRBV20-1 and TRBJ1-5; unclear D gene. This CDR3 contains 15 residues. The V end lost 3 bases, the J end lost 0 bases, and 12 bases lay between the germline ends. In germline, CDR1 is DFQATT, CDR2 SNEGSKA (reference sequence). The CDR3 sequence: CSARPRVDSNQPQHF. As DNA, the CDR3 is TGCAGTGCTAGGCCTAGAGTGGATAGCAATCAGCCCCAGCATTTT.

This clonotype was observed at least ten times. The V gene is TRBV19, the J gene TRBJ1-1; D is perhaps TRBD1 (5 bases). Trimming took off 1 base at V and 0 bases at J, with 9 bases between the two ends. The CDR3 consists of 15 residues. In germline, CDR1 is LNHDA, CDR2 SQIVND (reference sequence). The CDR3 bases are TGTGCCAGTAGTATAGGATCAGGGATGAACACTGAAGCTTTCTTT. It yields the protein CASSIGSGMNTEAFF.

The sample holds a few counts of this clonotype. The gene calls are TRBV11-1 and TRBJ1-1; no definite D call. The CDR3 length is 16 residues. The V and J ends lost 2 bases and 0 bases respectively, with 13 bases between them. CDR1 is SGHAT and CDR2 is FQDESV in the germline V gene (reference sequence). The CDR3 DNA sequence: TGTGCCAGCAGCTTACCACCGGAAAGTTTGAACACTGAAGCTTTCTTT. Translated: CASSLPPESLNTEAFF.

This clonotype came up many times. The chain joins TRBV12-3 or TRBV12-4 to TRBJ2-7; 7 nucleotides align to TRBD1. The J segment lost 3 bases and the V segment lost 5 bases, leaving 7 bases of the junction unmatched. The CDR3 extends over 14 amino acids. This CDR3 reads CASSLGQVNYEQYF. CDR3 nucleotide sequence: TGTGCCAGCAGTCTTGGACAGGTTAACTACGAGCAGTACTTC.

This chain joins TRBV20-1 and TRBJ2-6; 8 nucleotides align to TRBD1. Germline V CDR1 and CDR2: DFQATT, SNEGSKA (reference sequence). J gave up 0 bases and V 3 bases, and 7 bases lay outside the gene matches. CDR3 size: 17 residues. The CDR3 nucleotides are TGCAGTGCTAGCCTGGCAGGGGGCGACTCTGGGGCCAACGTCCTGACTTTC. Translation gives CSASLAGGDSGANVLTF.